The following is a T cell receptor (beta chain) sequence with its context. What it recognizes is unknown. Trimming left V 5 bases short and J 2 bases short, with 12 bases between. Germline V gives CDR1 SGHAT, CDR2 FQNNGV. The CDR3 covers 15 residues. This record comes from a study of vaccination and CD4 T cells after COVID-19. The overall study: Convalescent persons amounted to six males plus four females, two of whom were Hispanic.

The treatment is: approximately 10-day PBMC culture with coronavirus spike peptide pools or control peptides (ViraFEST assay). Sequenced with the Oncomine TCR Beta short-read assay was DNA taken from cultured CD4+ T cells. MiXCR, applied by TCRdb to the PCR reads, yields one record per CDR3 protein. The sample carries more than 20,000 distinct CDR3 sequences, around 48% recorded once. V is TRBV11-2 and J is TRBJ1-4, with D possibly TRBD1 on 6 matching bases. The TCR was taken from a human donor who had recovered from COVID-19. Input material: CD4+ T cells from blood, cultured in vitro. CDR3 DNA sequence: TGTGCCAGCAGCGGAATGAGGGGGACTAATGAAAAACTGTTTTTT. Protein sequence: CASSGMRGTNEKLFF.